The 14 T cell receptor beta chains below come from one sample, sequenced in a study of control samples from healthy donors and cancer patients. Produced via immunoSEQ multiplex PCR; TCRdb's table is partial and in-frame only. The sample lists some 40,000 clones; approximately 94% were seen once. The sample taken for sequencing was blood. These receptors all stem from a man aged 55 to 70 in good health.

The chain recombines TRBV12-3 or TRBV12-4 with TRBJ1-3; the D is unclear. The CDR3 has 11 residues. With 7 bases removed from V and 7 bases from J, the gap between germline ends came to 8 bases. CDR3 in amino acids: CASTPGNTIYF. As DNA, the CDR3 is TGTGCCAGCACCCCCGGGAACACCATATATTTT.

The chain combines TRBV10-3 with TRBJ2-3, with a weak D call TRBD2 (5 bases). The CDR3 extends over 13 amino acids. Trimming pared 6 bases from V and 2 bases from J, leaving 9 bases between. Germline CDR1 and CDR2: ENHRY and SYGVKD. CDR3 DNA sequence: TGTGCCATCAGGGGAGATAACACAGATACGCAGTATTTT. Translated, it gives CAIRGDNTDTQYF.

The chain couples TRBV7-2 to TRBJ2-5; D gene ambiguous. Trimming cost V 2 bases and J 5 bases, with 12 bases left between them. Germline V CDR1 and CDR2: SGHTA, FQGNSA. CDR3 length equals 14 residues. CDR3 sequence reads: CASSLLSDPETQYF. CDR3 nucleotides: TGTGCCAGCAGCTTACTTTCGGACCCGGAGACCCAGTACTTC.

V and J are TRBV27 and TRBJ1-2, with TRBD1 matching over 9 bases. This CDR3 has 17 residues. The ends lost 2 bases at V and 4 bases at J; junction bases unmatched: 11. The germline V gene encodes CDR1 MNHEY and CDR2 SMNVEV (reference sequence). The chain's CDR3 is CASSLILTGGIFYGYTF. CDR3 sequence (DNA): TGTGCCAGCAGTTTAATACTCACAGGGGGCATCTTCTATGGCTACACCTTC.

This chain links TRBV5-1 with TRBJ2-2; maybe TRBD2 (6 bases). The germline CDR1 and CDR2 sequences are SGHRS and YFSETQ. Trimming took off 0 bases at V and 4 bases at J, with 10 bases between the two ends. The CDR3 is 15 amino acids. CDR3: CASSLVEAGTGELFF. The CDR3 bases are TGCGCCAGCAGCTTGGTTGAAGCGGGCACCGGGGAGCTGTTTTTT.

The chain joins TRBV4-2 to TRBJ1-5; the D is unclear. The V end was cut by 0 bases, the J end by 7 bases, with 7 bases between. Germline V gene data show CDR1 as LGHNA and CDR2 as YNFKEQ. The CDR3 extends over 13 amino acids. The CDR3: CASSQDREQPQHF. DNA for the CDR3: TGTGCCAGCAGCCAAGATAGAGAGCAGCCCCAGCATTTT.

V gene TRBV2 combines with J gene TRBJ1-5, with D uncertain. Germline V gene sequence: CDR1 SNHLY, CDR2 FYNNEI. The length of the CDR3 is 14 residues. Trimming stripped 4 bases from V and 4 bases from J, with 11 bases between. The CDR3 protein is CASSGQRGNQPQHF. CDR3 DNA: TGTGCCAGCAGTGGGCAACGAGGGAATCAGCCCCAGCATTTT.

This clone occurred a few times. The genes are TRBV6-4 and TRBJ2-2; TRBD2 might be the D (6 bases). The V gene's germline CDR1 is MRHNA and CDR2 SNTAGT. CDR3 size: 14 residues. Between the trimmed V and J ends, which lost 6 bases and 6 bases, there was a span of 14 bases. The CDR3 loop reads CASSAGPLAGELFF. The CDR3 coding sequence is TGTGCCAGCAGCGCGGGGCCCCTGGCCGGGGAGCTGTTTTTT.

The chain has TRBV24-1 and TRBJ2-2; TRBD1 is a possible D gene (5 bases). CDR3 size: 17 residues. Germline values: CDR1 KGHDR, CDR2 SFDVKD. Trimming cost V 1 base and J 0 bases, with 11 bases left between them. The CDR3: CATSDLRGSSNTGELFF. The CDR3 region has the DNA TGTGCCACCAGTGATTTAAGGGGATCATCGAACACCGGGGAGCTGTTTTTT.

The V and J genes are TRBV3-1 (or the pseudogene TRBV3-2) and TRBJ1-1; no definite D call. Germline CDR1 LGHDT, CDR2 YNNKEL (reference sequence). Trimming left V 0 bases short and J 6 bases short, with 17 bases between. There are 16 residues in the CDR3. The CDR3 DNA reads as TGTGCCAGCAGCCAAGAGAGCACGGCCCGGACGGCTGAAGCTTTCTTT. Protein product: CASSQESTARTAEAFF.

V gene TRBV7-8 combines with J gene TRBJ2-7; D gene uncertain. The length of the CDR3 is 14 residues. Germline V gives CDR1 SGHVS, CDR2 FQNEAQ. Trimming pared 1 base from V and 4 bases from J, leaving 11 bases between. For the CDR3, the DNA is TGTGCCAGCAGCTTAGGTCCCGTGGGGTACGAGCAGTACTTC. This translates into CASSLGPVGYEQYF. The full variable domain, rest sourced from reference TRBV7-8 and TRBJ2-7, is GAGVSQSPRYKVAKRGQDVALRCDPISGHVSLFWYQQALGQGPEFLTYFQNEAQLDKSGLPSDRFFAERPEGSVSTLKIQRTQQEDSAVYLCASSLGPVGYEQYFGPGTRLTVT.

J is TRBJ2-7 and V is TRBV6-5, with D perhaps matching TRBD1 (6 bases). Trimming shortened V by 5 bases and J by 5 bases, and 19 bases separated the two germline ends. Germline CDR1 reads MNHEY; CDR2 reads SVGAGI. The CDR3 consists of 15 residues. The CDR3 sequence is CASSPTQGTYHEQYF. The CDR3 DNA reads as TGTGCCAGCAGTCCGACCCAGGGGACCTATCACGAGCAGTACTTC.

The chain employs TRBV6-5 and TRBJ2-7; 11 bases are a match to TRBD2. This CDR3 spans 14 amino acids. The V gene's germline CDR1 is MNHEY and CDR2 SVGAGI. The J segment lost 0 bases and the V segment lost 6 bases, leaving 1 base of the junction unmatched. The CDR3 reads CASRGTSGSYEQYF. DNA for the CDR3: TGTGCCAGCAGGGGGACTAGCGGCTCCTACGAGCAGTACTTC.

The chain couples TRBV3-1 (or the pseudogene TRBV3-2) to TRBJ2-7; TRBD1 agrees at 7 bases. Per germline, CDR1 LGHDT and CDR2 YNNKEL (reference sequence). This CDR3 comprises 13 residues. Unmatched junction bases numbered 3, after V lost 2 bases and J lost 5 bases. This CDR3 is CASSQQGDHEQYF. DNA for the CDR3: TGTGCCAGCAGCCAACAGGGGGACCACGAGCAGTACTTC.